This TCR beta chain was obtained from a study of radiotherapy plus CTLA-4 blockade in lung cancer. Findings of the study overall: Increased serum interferon-beta after radiation also reportedly predicted response strongly.

It was focal radiation plus CTLA-4 blockade with ipilimumab that patients with chemo-refractory metastatic non-small-cell lung cancer received. Regarding this clone: Its antigen remains unknown.

Profiling relied on immunoSEQ multiplex PCR, and the TCRdb table lists in-frame clones only, not all of them. The sample lists tens of thousands of clones; nearly 90% were seen once. This CDR3 spans 16 amino acids. In germline, CDR1 is WNHNN, CDR2 SYGVQD (reference sequence). Trimming pared 4 bases from V and 7 bases from J, leaving 20 bases between. The J gene is TRBJ2-1, the V gene TRBV10-1; D is perhaps TRBD1 (6 bases). This sequence was found in a human donor with non-small cell lung cancer whose response to radiotherapy plus ipilimumab could not be evaluated. Sequenced material: peripheral blood, taken from a patient treated with radiotherapy plus ipilimumab. CDR3 in amino acids: CASSARTDPPGNEQFF. The DNA for the CDR3 is TGCGCCAGCAGTGCCCGGACAGATCCTCCTGGGAATGAGCAGTTCTTC.